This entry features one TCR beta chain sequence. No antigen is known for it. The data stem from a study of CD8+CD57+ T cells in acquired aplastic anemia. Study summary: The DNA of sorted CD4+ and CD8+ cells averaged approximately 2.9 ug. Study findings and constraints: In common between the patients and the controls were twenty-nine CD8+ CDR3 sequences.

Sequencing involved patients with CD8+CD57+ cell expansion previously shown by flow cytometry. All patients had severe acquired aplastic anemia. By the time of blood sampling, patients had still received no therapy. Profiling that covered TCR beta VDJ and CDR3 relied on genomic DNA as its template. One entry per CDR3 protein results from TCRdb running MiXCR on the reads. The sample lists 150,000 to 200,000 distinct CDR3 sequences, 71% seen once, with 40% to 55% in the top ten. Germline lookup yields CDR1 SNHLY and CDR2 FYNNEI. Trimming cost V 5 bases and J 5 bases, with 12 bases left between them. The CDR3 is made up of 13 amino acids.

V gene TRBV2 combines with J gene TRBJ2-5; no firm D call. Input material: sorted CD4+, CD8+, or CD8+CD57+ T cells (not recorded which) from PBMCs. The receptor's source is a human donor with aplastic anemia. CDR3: CASSFNLQETQYF. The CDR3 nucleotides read TGTGCCAGCAGTTTTAACCTGCAGGAGACCCAGTACTTC.